These T cell receptor beta chains were read from a single sample in a study of T cells after yellow fever vaccination. TCRdb independently ran MiXCR on the 5' RACE reads; one entry per CDR3 protein. The sample lists 300,000 to 450,000 distinct CDR3 sequences; roughly 6.2% were seen once. The source was PBMCs, collected 5 days after the yellow fever booster vaccination. All receptors derive from a man aged 25 to 45 who received the YFV17D yellow fever vaccine. CDR3s include the opening cysteine and the closing phenylalanine or tryptophan. The D gene is left open where the match is weak. The listing skips clone size in some rows; elsewhere it reads once, few, many or a size class.

cdr3_length: 18; clone_size: -; v_call: TRBV20-1; j_call: TRBJ2-7; d_call: TRBD2; cdr3_aa: CSARVVASGSLSSYEQYF; cdr3_nt: TGCAGTGCTAGAGTCGTCGCTAGCGGATCCTTGAGCTCCTACGAGCAGTACTTC
cdr3_length: 15; clone_size: many; v_call: TRBV9; j_call: TRBJ2-5; d_call: -; cdr3_aa: CASSPSPGSGETQYF; cdr3_nt: TGTGCCAGCAGCCCCTCCCCCGGTTCAGGCGAGACCCAGTACTTC
cdr3_length: 15; clone_size: many; v_call: TRBV15; j_call: TRBJ2-3; d_call: -; cdr3_aa: CATSADGLTTSAQYF; cdr3_nt: TGTGCCACCAGCGCCGACGGGCTAACTACTTCTGCGCAGTATTTT
cdr3_length: 15; clone_size: many; v_call: TRBV20-1; j_call: TRBJ2-7; d_call: TRBD1; cdr3_aa: CSASGPGQPYYEQYF; cdr3_nt: TGCAGTGCTAGTGGACCGGGACAGCCTTACTACGAGCAGTACTTC
cdr3_length: 13; clone_size: many; v_call: TRBV20-1; j_call: TRBJ1-2; d_call: -; cdr3_aa: CSARDPPGGGYTF; cdr3_nt: TGCAGTGCTAGAGATCCCCCAGGCGGCGGCTACACCTTC
cdr3_length: 18; clone_size: many; v_call: TRBV27; j_call: TRBJ2-5; d_call: TRBD1; cdr3_aa: CASSTWTGGVAKQETQYF; cdr3_nt: TGTGCCAGCAGTACCTGGACAGGGGGGGTGGCAAAGCAAGAGACCCAGTACTTC
cdr3_length: 12; clone_size: many; v_call: TRBV5-6; j_call: TRBJ2-2; d_call: -; cdr3_aa: CASNQGTGELFF; cdr3_nt: TGTGCCAGCAACCAGGGGACCGGGGAGCTGTTTTTT
cdr3_length: 17; clone_size: many; v_call: TRBV3-1; j_call: TRBJ2-1; d_call: -; cdr3_aa: CASSQDSGGRGNNEQFF; cdr3_nt: TGTGCCAGCAGCCAAGATTCAGGGGGGAGAGGGAACAATGAGCAGTTCTTC
cdr3_length: 14; clone_size: few; v_call: TRBV12-3/TRBV12-4; j_call: TRBJ2-3; d_call: -; cdr3_aa: CASSFGLNSDTQYF; cdr3_nt: TGTGCCAGCAGTTTTGGACTCAACTCAGATACGCAGTATTTT
cdr3_length: 13; clone_size: few; v_call: TRBV28; j_call: TRBJ2-3; d_call: -; cdr3_aa: CATSQGSTDTQYF; cdr3_nt: TGTGCCACTTCTCAGGGCAGCACAGATACGCAGTATTTT
cdr3_length: 15; clone_size: few; v_call: TRBV5-1; j_call: TRBJ1-2; d_call: -; cdr3_aa: CASSLAPGRNYGYTF; cdr3_nt: TGCGCCAGCAGCTTGGCCCCGGGCAGGAACTATGGCTACACCTTC
cdr3_length: 12; clone_size: -; v_call: TRBV20-1; j_call: TRBJ2-3; d_call: -; cdr3_aa: CSASRNTDTQYF; cdr3_nt: TGCAGTGCTAGTCGGAACACAGATACGCAGTATTTT
cdr3_length: 15; clone_size: many; v_call: TRBV12-3/TRBV12-4; j_call: TRBJ2-1; d_call: TRBD2; cdr3_aa: CASSPSGRAYNEQFF; cdr3_nt: TGTGCCAGCAGCCCAAGCGGGAGGGCCTACAATGAGCAGTTCTTC
cdr3_length: 14; clone_size: -; v_call: TRBV20-1; j_call: TRBJ2-1; d_call: -; cdr3_aa: CSARRHGGTNEQFF; cdr3_nt: TGCAGTGCTAGAAGACATGGCGGGACCAATGAGCAGTTCTTC
cdr3_length: 14; clone_size: -; v_call: TRBV11-2; j_call: TRBJ2-7; d_call: -; cdr3_aa: CASSPRTTTYEQYF; cdr3_nt: TGTGCCAGCAGCCCGAGGACGACGACCTACGAGCAGTACTTC
cdr3_length: 14; clone_size: many; v_call: TRBV28; j_call: TRBJ2-3; d_call: TRBD2; cdr3_aa: CASSFPSGPDTQYF; cdr3_nt: TGTGCCAGCAGTTTTCCTAGCGGACCAGATACGCAGTATTTT
cdr3_length: 13; clone_size: many; v_call: TRBV5-1; j_call: TRBJ2-1; d_call: -; cdr3_aa: CASRLSPEFEQFF; cdr3_nt: TGCGCCAGCCGCCTCTCCCCCGAGTTTGAGCAGTTCTTC
cdr3_length: 13; clone_size: many; v_call: TRBV5-5; j_call: TRBJ1-1; d_call: -; cdr3_aa: CASSFTGNTEAFF; cdr3_nt: TGTGCCAGCAGCTTTACGGGGAACACTGAAGCTTTCTTT
cdr3_length: 13; clone_size: -; v_call: TRBV6-2/TRBV6-3; j_call: TRBJ2-7; d_call: -; cdr3_aa: CASSYARGYEQYF; cdr3_nt: TGTGCCAGCAGTTACGCCAGGGGCTACGAGCAGTACTTC
cdr3_length: 14; clone_size: -; v_call: TRBV5-1; j_call: TRBJ2-7; d_call: -; cdr3_aa: CASSLQTGSYEQYF; cdr3_nt: TGCGCCAGCAGCTTACAGACTGGGAGCTACGAGCAGTACTTC
cdr3_length: 17; clone_size: -; v_call: TRBV9; j_call: TRBJ2-3; d_call: TRBD2; cdr3_aa: CASSGLTSGRDADTQYF; cdr3_nt: TGTGCCAGCAGCGGATTGACTAGCGGGAGGGACGCAGATACGCAGTATTTT
cdr3_length: 11; clone_size: many; v_call: TRBV20-1; j_call: TRBJ2-7; d_call: -; cdr3_aa: CSAREGSGQYF; cdr3_nt: TGCAGTGCTAGAGAGGGGTCCGGGCAGTACTTC
cdr3_length: 15; clone_size: -; v_call: TRBV20-1; j_call: TRBJ2-5; d_call: -; cdr3_aa: CSARALGRDEETQYF; cdr3_nt: TGCAGTGCTAGAGCCCTGGGACGGGACGAAGAGACCCAGTACTTC
cdr3_length: 17; clone_size: -; v_call: TRBV5-1; j_call: TRBJ2-7; d_call: -; cdr3_aa: CASSLTGTGVLSDEQYF; cdr3_nt: TGCGCCAGCAGCTTGACCGGGACTGGAGTCCTCAGCGACGAGCAGTACTTC
cdr3_length: 13; clone_size: many; v_call: TRBV28; j_call: TRBJ2-1; d_call: -; cdr3_aa: CASSKLDYNEQFF; cdr3_nt: TGTGCCAGCAGTAAGTTAGACTACAATGAGCAGTTCTTC
cdr3_length: 17; clone_size: -; v_call: TRBV11-1; j_call: TRBJ2-3; d_call: -; cdr3_aa: CASSLARSHPLTDTQYF; cdr3_nt: TGTGCCAGCAGCTTAGCGCGTTCACATCCCCTCACAGATACGCAGTATTTT
cdr3_length: 13; clone_size: few; v_call: TRBV7-6; j_call: TRBJ1-1; d_call: TRBD1; cdr3_aa: CASSRQGDTEAFF; cdr3_nt: TGTGCCAGCAGCAGACAGGGGGACACTGAAGCTTTCTTT
cdr3_length: 13; clone_size: few; v_call: TRBV4-3; j_call: TRBJ2-3; d_call: -; cdr3_aa: CASSQDWGDTQYF; cdr3_nt: TGCGCCAGCAGCCAAGATTGGGGAGATACGCAGTATTTT
cdr3_length: 14; clone_size: -; v_call: TRBV4-3; j_call: TRBJ2-5; d_call: -; cdr3_aa: CASSQGPSRETQYF; cdr3_nt: TGCGCCAGCAGCCAAGGACCAAGCCGGGAGACCCAGTACTTC
cdr3_length: 14; clone_size: few; v_call: TRBV20-1; j_call: TRBJ2-7; d_call: TRBD2; cdr3_aa: CSATGTSGRYEQYF; cdr3_nt: TGCAGTGCAACCGGGACTAGCGGCCGCTACGAGCAGTACTTC
cdr3_length: 11; clone_size: many; v_call: TRBV15; j_call: TRBJ2-3; d_call: -; cdr3_aa: CATSSTDTQYF; cdr3_nt: TGTGCCACCTCCTCGACAGATACGCAGTATTTT
cdr3_length: 14; clone_size: many; v_call: TRBV7-2; j_call: TRBJ2-7; d_call: -; cdr3_aa: CASSLEQGSYEQYF; cdr3_nt: TGTGCCAGCAGCTTAGAACAGGGCTCCTACGAGCAGTACTTC
cdr3_length: 12; clone_size: many; v_call: TRBV7-9; j_call: TRBJ2-3; d_call: -; cdr3_aa: CASSLELDTQYF; cdr3_nt: TGTGCCAGCAGCTTAGAGCTAGATACGCAGTATTTT
cdr3_length: 18; clone_size: few; v_call: TRBV24-1; j_call: TRBJ2-1; d_call: TRBD2; cdr3_aa: CATSDHPTPSGIHNEQFF; cdr3_nt: TGTGCCACCAGTGATCACCCCACCCCTAGCGGGATCCACAATGAGCAGTTCTTC
cdr3_length: 14; clone_size: -; v_call: TRBV6-1; j_call: TRBJ2-5; d_call: TRBD2; cdr3_aa: CAIRTSGSQETQYF; cdr3_nt: TGTGCCATTAGGACTAGCGGGAGCCAAGAGACCCAGTACTTC
cdr3_length: 16; clone_size: -; v_call: TRBV20-1; j_call: TRBJ2-1; d_call: TRBD2; cdr3_aa: CSASPIRLAELNEQIF; cdr3_nt: TGCAGTGCTAGTCCAATAAGGCTAGCGGAACTCAATGAGCAGATCTTC
cdr3_length: 14; clone_size: few; v_call: TRBV5-1; j_call: TRBJ2-7; d_call: -; cdr3_aa: CASSTTQRSYEQYF; cdr3_nt: TGCGCCAGCAGCACAACTCAGAGGTCCTACGAGCAGTACTTC
cdr3_length: 15; clone_size: many; v_call: TRBV24-1; j_call: TRBJ1-4; d_call: -; cdr3_aa: CATSDSSGTSEKLFF; cdr3_nt: TGTGCCACCAGTGATTCTTCCGGGACAAGCGAAAAACTGTTTTTT
cdr3_length: 19; clone_size: many; v_call: TRBV5-6; j_call: TRBJ1-6; d_call: -; cdr3_aa: CASSLTKGRSSFSNSPLHF; cdr3_nt: TGTGCCAGCAGCTTGACCAAGGGACGGTCTTCTTTTTCCAATTCACCCCTCCACTTT
cdr3_length: 15; clone_size: -; v_call: TRBV11-2; j_call: TRBJ2-3; d_call: -; cdr3_aa: CASSLEDGSTDTQYF; cdr3_nt: TGTGCCAGCAGCCTCGAGGACGGCAGCACAGATACGCAGTATTTT
cdr3_length: 12; clone_size: -; v_call: TRBV24-1; j_call: TRBJ2-1; d_call: TRBD2; cdr3_aa: CATKGRDNEQFF; cdr3_nt: TGTGCCACCAAAGGGAGGGACAATGAGCAGTTCTTC
cdr3_length: 14; clone_size: few; v_call: TRBV19; j_call: TRBJ1-1; d_call: -; cdr3_aa: CASSIRKENTEAFF; cdr3_nt: TGTGCCAGTAGTATCAGGAAAGAGAACACTGAAGCTTTCTTT
cdr3_length: 14; clone_size: -; v_call: TRBV29-1; j_call: TRBJ2-7; d_call: TRBD1; cdr3_aa: CSVGGQGARYEQYF; cdr3_nt: TGCAGCGTTGGGGGACAGGGGGCGCGATACGAGCAGTACTTC
cdr3_length: 15; clone_size: few; v_call: TRBV19; j_call: TRBJ1-5; d_call: -; cdr3_aa: CASSIGGLGNQPQHF; cdr3_nt: TGTGCCAGTAGTATAGGGGGGCTCGGGAATCAGCCCCAGCATTTT
cdr3_length: 17; clone_size: many; v_call: TRBV7-9; j_call: TRBJ2-2; d_call: TRBD2; cdr3_aa: CASTRTSGTVNTGELFF; cdr3_nt: TGTGCCAGCACGAGGACTAGCGGGACGGTTAACACCGGGGAGCTGTTTTTT
cdr3_length: 17; clone_size: -; v_call: TRBV12-3/TRBV12-4; j_call: TRBJ2-3; d_call: -; cdr3_aa: CASSPRVLQGPWNSQYF; cdr3_nt: TGTGCCAGCAGTCCCCGCGTTTTGCAGGGCCCTTGGAATTCGCAGTATTTT
cdr3_length: 14; clone_size: many; v_call: TRBV5-1; j_call: TRBJ2-2; d_call: -; cdr3_aa: CASLLQGGTGELFF; cdr3_nt: TGCGCCAGCCTGTTACAGGGCGGAACCGGGGAGCTGTTTTTT
cdr3_length: 16; clone_size: -; v_call: TRBV5-1; j_call: TRBJ2-5; d_call: TRBD1; cdr3_aa: CASSLNEQGSSETQYF; cdr3_nt: TGCGCCAGCAGCTTGAACGAACAGGGGTCCTCTGAGACCCAGTACTTC
cdr3_length: 14; clone_size: many; v_call: TRBV29-1; j_call: TRBJ2-2; d_call: -; cdr3_aa: CSVGASYFAGELFF; cdr3_nt: TGCAGCGTTGGTGCTAGCTATTTTGCCGGGGAGCTGTTTTTT
cdr3_length: 16; clone_size: -; v_call: TRBV29-1; j_call: TRBJ2-1; d_call: TRBD2; cdr3_aa: CSGGTSGRYPYNEQFF; cdr3_nt: TGCAGCGGAGGGACTAGCGGGAGGTACCCCTACAATGAGCAGTTCTTC
cdr3_length: 18; clone_size: few; v_call: TRBV11-1; j_call: TRBJ1-1; d_call: TRBD1; cdr3_aa: CASSLAVLTGTENTEAFF; cdr3_nt: TGTGCCAGCAGCTTAGCGGTCCTAACCGGGACAGAGAACACTGAAGCTTTCTTT
cdr3_length: 11; clone_size: many; v_call: TRBV20-1; j_call: TRBJ2-3; d_call: -; cdr3_aa: CSASARDTQYF; cdr3_nt: TGCAGTGCTAGCGCTAGAGATACGCAGTATTTT
cdr3_length: 11; clone_size: many; v_call: TRBV29-1; j_call: TRBJ2-1; d_call: TRBD2; cdr3_aa: CSVVAGGREFF; cdr3_nt: TGCAGCGTTGTTGCGGGAGGGAGGGAGTTCTTC
cdr3_length: 13; clone_size: many; v_call: TRBV20-1; j_call: TRBJ2-1; d_call: -; cdr3_aa: CSASSGAYNEQFF; cdr3_nt: TGCAGTGCTAGTTCGGGGGCCTACAATGAGCAGTTCTTC